Listed here are 11 T cell receptor beta chains from one sample, sequenced in a study of shared clonotypes between healthy human individuals. The data were produced by immunoSEQ multiplex PCR, yet TCRdb's version contains in-frame clones alone and is incomplete. Of some 2,400,000 clones in the sample, 90% to 97% were seen once. Material for sequencing was naive CD4+ T cells sorted from blood. Indicated subset: CD45RA+ positively selected. The receptors were gathered from a man aged 18 to 29 in good health.

The V call is TRBV5-4, the J call TRBJ1-2; TRBD1 matches 7 bases. The CDR3 is 15 residues long. Germline values: CDR1 SGHNT, CDR2 YYREEE (reference sequence). With 2 bases clipped from V and 1 base from J, the junction kept 5 bases outside the gene matches. The CDR3 loop reads CASSLTDRLNYGYTF. CDR3 nucleotide sequence: TGTGCCAGCAGCTTAACGGACAGGCTTAACTATGGCTACACCTTC.

J is TRBJ2-3 and V is TRBV25-1, with a weak D call TRBD2 (5 bases). Per germline, CDR1 MGHDK and CDR2 SYGVNS. Trimming cost V 4 bases and J 2 bases, with 10 bases left between them. CDR3 length: 14 residues. CDR3 sequence: CASSGEGTTDTQYF. The CDR3 coding sequence is TGTGCCAGCAGTGGAGAGGGCACCACAGATACGCAGTATTTT.

CDR3 sequence: CSVEEGGFGQFF. As DNA, the CDR3 is TGCAGCGTTGAAGAGGGCGGCTTCGGGCAGTTCTTC. J is TRBJ2-1 and V is TRBV29-1; D uncertain. The V and J ends lost 0 bases and 12 bases respectively, with 12 bases between them. From germline, CDR1 is SQVTM and CDR2 ANQGSEA. The CDR3 is 12 residues long.

The genes are TRBV18 and TRBJ2-3; D gene uncertain. V was pared by 3 bases and J by 3 bases, with 10 bases between. Per germline, CDR1 KGHSH and CDR2 LQKENI. This CDR3 spans 14 amino acids. The CDR3 spells CASSPGVITDTQYF. For the CDR3, the DNA is TGTGCCAGCTCACCCGGAGTGATTACAGATACGCAGTATTTT.

Concerning this clone itself: This specimen includes other DNA sequences encoding the same CDR3. V is TRBV7-9 and J is TRBJ1-1, with a possible D match to TRBD1 (5 bases). CDR1 is SEHNR, CDR2 FQNEAQ, per germline (reference sequence). The V gene lost 6 bases and the J gene lost 5 bases, with 13 bases spanning the gap. The CDR3 consists of 13 residues. CDR3 sequence: CASSQNRGTEAFF. The DNA for the CDR3 is TGTGCCAGCAGTCAGAACCGGGGGACTGAAGCTTTCTTT.

The chain joins TRBV27 to TRBJ1-1; TRBD1 matches 9 bases. V lost 6 bases and J lost 3; bases outside the gene matches: 14. Germline V lookup: CDR1 MNHEY, CDR2 SMNVEV (reference sequence). The CDR3 covers 17 residues. The CDR3 loop reads CASSPGQGLTRYTEAFF. CDR3 DNA: TGTGCCAGCAGCCCGGGACAGGGCCTAACACGTTACACTGAAGCTTTCTTT.

V and J are TRBV30 and TRBJ1-2; D unclear. V was shortened by 8 bases and J by 8 bases, with 9 bases between the two germline ends. Germline V CDR1 and CDR2: GTSNPN, SVGIG (reference sequence). This CDR3 has 9 residues. In nucleotides, the CDR3 is TGTGCCGGAGATAGGGGCTACACCTTC. This translates into CAGDRGYTF. Full variable domain (missing parts from reference TRBV30 and TRBJ1-2): SQTIHQWPATLVQPVGSPLSLECTVEGTSNPNLYWYRQAAGRGLQLLFYSVGIGQISSEVPQNLSASRPQDRQFILSSKKLLLSDSGFYLCAGDRGYTFGSGTRLTVV.

J is TRBJ1-5 and V is TRBV6-6, with D hard to call. Germline V gives CDR1 MNHNY, CDR2 SVGAGI (reference sequence). The CDR3 covers 13 residues. Trimming stripped 7 bases from V and 6 bases from J, with 13 bases between. CDR3 residues: CASTLIETQPQHF. DNA of the CDR3: TGTGCCAGCACCTTGATTGAGACTCAGCCCCAGCATTTT.

Only one count was recorded for this clone. The identical CDR3 is also encoded by other nucleotide sequences in the sample. The rearrangement joins TRBV18 to TRBJ1-1; no reliable D call. This CDR3 contains 13 residues. In germline, CDR1 is KGHSH, CDR2 LQKENI. V was clipped by 2 bases and J by 5 bases, with 9 bases between them. The DNA for the CDR3 is TGTGCCAGCTCACCAAAGGGCGGGACTGAAGCTTTCTTT. It is translated as CASSPKGGTEAFF.

The chain carries TRBV7-2 and TRBJ2-3; 12 bases match TRBD2. V shed 3 bases, J shed 1 base, and the junction held 8 bases outside the gene matches. This CDR3 is 18 amino acids long. Per germline, CDR1 SGHTA and CDR2 FQGNSA. This CDR3 reads CASSFTGTSGWGTDTQYF. Written as DNA, the CDR3 is TGTGCCAGCAGCTTTACCGGGACTAGCGGGTGGGGCACAGATACGCAGTATTTT.

CDR3 amino acids: CASSLRLAGLNTGELFF. CDR3 nucleotides: TGTGCCAGCAGCCTTCGACTAGCGGGACTTAACACCGGGGAGCTGTTTTTT. The rearrangement joins TRBV5-4 to TRBJ2-2, with 11 bases fitting TRBD2. From germline, CDR1 is SGHNT and CDR2 YYREEE (reference sequence). With 4 bases clipped from V and 2 bases from J, the junction kept 7 bases outside the gene matches. The CDR3 has 17 residues.